This TCR beta chain was found in a study of T cells expressing NK-cell markers. The study, taken as a whole, reports: Whether the expanded NKG2C+ T cell clones recognized HCMV remained unclear.

TCR beta libraries carry UMIs added by 5'RACE template switching. TCRdb reprocessed the 5' RACE reads, keeping one entry per CDR3 protein, no DNA. The table lists 550,000 to 600,000 distinct CDR3 sequences. This CDR3 has 15 residues. Per the germline V gene, CDR1 is SEHNR and CDR2 is FQNEAQ (reference sequence). A remark on this clonotype: Its antigen is not known.

The chain links TRBV7-9 to TRBJ1-1; TCRdb's D gene call, TRBD1, goes unchecked for lack of DNA. This clonotype was obtained from a man between 18 and 29 years old in good health. Material for sequencing was blood T cells: a sorted CD56 or NKG2C T cell subset, CD4+ or CD8+ T cells, or bulk PBMC T cells (not recorded which). The CDR3 is CASSSMGGQEGEAFF.